This T cell receptor (beta chain) was obtained from a study of blood T cell repertoires in COVID-19. Study information: T cells, B-cell-depleted T cells, or PBMCs provided the cDNA or gDNA that served as material.

Authors' methods: Researchers report that nucleated cell counts were estimated from reference gene primer amplification. The repertoire was sequenced with immunoSEQ multiplex PCR; TCRdb's copy has only in-frame clones and lacks some. V, J and clone size reflect that table, while D and trimming were determined from the DNA. The table lists more than 90,000 clones, roughly nine tenths of them singletons. Per germline, CDR1 SQVTM and CDR2 ANQGSEA. The CDR3 totals 14 residues. V lost 2 bases and J 6 bases, leaving 16 bases between the germline ends. The TCR sequence derives from a man between 65 and 85 years old who had recovered from COVID-19. Specimen: peripheral blood. The V call is TRBV29-1, the J call TRBJ1-1, with a weak D call TRBD1 (5 bases). CDR3 amino acids: CSVEKGWGTSEAFF. CDR3 nucleotides: TGCAGCGTTGAAAAGGGGTGGGGAACGTCTGAAGCTTTCTTT.